Below, 7 T cell receptor beta chains from the same sample are listed, as sequenced in a study of T cell repertoires in cytomegalovirus infection. MiXCR, applied by TCRdb to the reads, yields one record per CDR3 protein. The sample lists 200,000 to 300,000 distinct CDR3 sequences, approximately 8.3% occurring once. The specimen was PBMCs. All receptors come from a human donor in good health (CMV status not recorded). Some clones in this sample may be carry-over from other donors' samples.

This clonotype showed up many times. This chain joins TRBV7-2 and TRBJ2-3; weak D call: TRBD2 (6 bases). This CDR3 has 18 amino acids. Germline-derived CDR1 and CDR2 are SGHTA and FQGNSA. V was cut by 0 bases and J by 3 bases, with 19 bases left in between. The CDR3, as DNA: TGTGCCAGCAGCTTAGCGGCGCGGGGAGGAAGGCGTACAGATACGCAGTATTTT. Its translation is CASSLAARGGRRTDTQYF.

Many counts were recorded for this clonotype. The J gene is TRBJ2-5, the V gene TRBV7-2; D remains unclear. This CDR3 spans 14 amino acids. Trimming pared 5 bases from V and 3 bases from J, leaving 13 bases between. Looked up from germline, CDR1 is SGHTA and CDR2 is FQGNSA. The CDR3 loop is CASSQSGKKETQYF. Here the CDR3 DNA reads TGTGCCAGCAGCCAATCCGGCAAAAAAGAGACCCAGTACTTC.

Ten or more counts support this clonotype. The V gene is TRBV20-1, the J gene TRBJ1-1; D unclear. Trimming took 5 bases from V and 0 from J, leaving 10 bases between them. The length of the CDR3 is 13 residues. Germline V CDR1 and CDR2: DFQATT, SNEGSKA (reference sequence). The CDR3 region has the DNA TGCAGTGCTCGAAGGGAGCTGAACACTGAAGCTTTCTTT. Translation gives CSARRELNTEAFF.

This clonotype was counted many times. V and J are TRBV7-2 and TRBJ1-2; D gene ambiguous. The germline CDR1 and CDR2 sequences are SGHTA and FQGNSA. Trimming left V 4 bases short and J 7 bases short, with 19 bases between. This CDR3 has 15 amino acids. CDR3 sequence: CASSSWADTPLGYTF. In DNA form, the CDR3 reads TGTGCCAGCAGCTCTTGGGCAGACACCCCCCTTGGCTACACCTTC.

This clonotype was seen at least ten times. V and J are TRBV19 and TRBJ2-1, with D possibly matching TRBD2 (6 bases). The CDR3 has 17 amino acids. Germline values: CDR1 LNHDA, CDR2 SQIVND (reference sequence). Trimming removed 5 bases at V and 4 bases at J, with 21 bases between. CDR3 DNA sequence: TGTGCCAGTAGTCACTCACTAGCAATGTTCCTATACAATGAGCAGTTCTTC. This codes for CASSHSLAMFLYNEQFF. The variable domain in full, with the rest retrieved from reference TRBV19 and TRBJ2-1, is DGGITQSPKYLFRKEGQNVTLSCEQNLNHDAMYWYRQDPGQGLRLIYYSQIVNDFQKGDIAEGYSVSREKKESFPLTVTSAQKNPTAFYLCASSHSLAMFLYNEQFFGPGTRLTVL.

This clonotype was counted many times. The chain combines TRBV7-2 with TRBJ1-1, with 8 nucleotides matching TRBD1. V was clipped by 2 bases and J by 3 bases; unmatched bases: 5. There are 15 residues in the CDR3. Germline CDR1 SGHTA, CDR2 FQGNSA. The CDR3: CASSLPGTGDTEAFF. The CDR3 coding sequence is TGTGCCAGCAGCTTACCCGGGACAGGCGACACTGAAGCTTTCTTT.

The chain couples TRBV2 to TRBJ1-1; D is unclear. Trimming shortened V by 2 bases and J by 1 base, and 17 bases separated the two germline ends. Germline V gene data show CDR1 as SNHLY and CDR2 as FYNNEI. This CDR3 has 17 amino acids. This CDR3 is CASSERAGNRWNTEAFF. As DNA, the CDR3 is TGTGCCAGCAGTGAACGGGCGGGGAATCGTTGGAACACTGAAGCTTTCTTT. Full variable domain (outside the CDR3, taken from reference TRBV2 and TRBJ1-1): EPEVTQTPSHQVTQMGQEVILRCVPISNHLYFYWYRQILGQKVEFLVSFYNNEISEKSEIFDDQFSVERPDGSNFTLKIRSTKLEDSAMYFCASSERAGNRWNTEAFFGQGTRLTVV.